Listed below are T cell receptor beta chains from one sample, sequenced in a study of cytomegalovirus exposure and HLA in healthy donors. Method: immunoSEQ multiplex PCR; TCRdb's copy keeps in-frame clones and lacks some. This table lists 100,000 to 150,000 clones. Sequenced input: PBMCs. The receptors originated from a man younger than 30 in good health and CMV-seronegative. Each CDR3 is given without its conserved first and last residue. Fields, in order: J gene, V gene, CDR3 protein.

j_gene: TRBJ1-3; v_gene: TRBV7-9; CDR3aa: ASSLGGEGNTIY
j_gene: TRBJ2-1; v_gene: TRBV7-3; CDR3aa: ASSLRPGTRENEQF
j_gene: TRBJ1-3; v_gene: TRBV11-3; CDR3aa: ASSLASGNTIY
j_gene: TRBJ2-1; v_gene: TRBV9; CDR3aa: ASSPGTGGSYNEQF
j_gene: TRBJ2-7; v_gene: TRBV6-5; CDR3aa: ATQLGQNYEQY
j_gene: TRBJ2-2; v_gene: TRBV5-6; CDR3aa: ASSRSGGDKIGELF
j_gene: TRBJ2-3; v_gene: TRBV18; CDR3aa: ASSPVGGDTQY
j_gene: TRBJ2-5; v_gene: TRBV9; CDR3aa: ASSGSSGRGETQY
j_gene: TRBJ2-7; v_gene: TRBV4-3; CDR3aa: ASSQESGSYEQY
j_gene: TRBJ1-1; v_gene: TRBV7-2; CDR3aa: ASRPQGTEAF
j_gene: TRBJ1-1; v_gene: TRBV10-3; CDR3aa: AISEPDRGPEAF
j_gene: TRBJ2-7; v_gene: TRBV11-2; CDR3aa: ASSRDRDEQY
j_gene: TRBJ2-7; v_gene: TRBV10-3; CDR3aa: AISEATSEEQY
j_gene: TRBJ2-7; v_gene: TRBV29-1; CDR3aa: SVGTGDISYEQY
j_gene: TRBJ1-2; v_gene: TRBV6-5; CDR3aa: ASSYTPQGLDYGYT
j_gene: TRBJ2-1; v_gene: TRBV7-9; CDR3aa: ASDQSGPYNEQF
j_gene: TRBJ2-5; v_gene: TRBV27; CDR3aa: ASSLGQGQVPY
j_gene: TRBJ2-5; v_gene: TRBV11-2; CDR3aa: ASSSDRLETQY
j_gene: TRBJ2-5; v_gene: TRBV6-1; CDR3aa: ASSGDKDGTQY
j_gene: TRBJ2-2; v_gene: TRBV5-4; CDR3aa: ASSLSGADTGELF
j_gene: TRBJ2-5; v_gene: TRBV7-9; CDR3aa: ASSLKREGSQETQY
j_gene: TRBJ2-7; v_gene: TRBV9; CDR3aa: ASSPYLAGDEQY
j_gene: TRBJ1-2; v_gene: TRBV7-3; CDR3aa: ASSPDGVGYGYT
j_gene: TRBJ2-1; v_gene: TRBV9; CDR3aa: ASSVALAGGNEQF
j_gene: TRBJ2-2; v_gene: TRBV11-2; CDR3aa: ASSLGLRNTGELF
j_gene: TRBJ1-5; v_gene: TRBV2; CDR3aa: ARGTGANQPQH
j_gene: TRBJ1-6; v_gene: TRBV27; CDR3aa: ASSFWGTLSSYNSPLH
j_gene: TRBJ2-5; v_gene: TRBV4-1; CDR3aa: ASSLGRQGSETQY
j_gene: TRBJ1-1; v_gene: TRBV28; CDR3aa: ASEAGGYRTEAF
j_gene: TRBJ1-1; v_gene: TRBV4-3; CDR3aa: ASSQGGAGGTEAF
j_gene: TRBJ2-7; v_gene: TRBV19; CDR3aa: ASSIRGYYEQY
j_gene: TRBJ1-1; v_gene: TRBV27; CDR3aa: ASTVGAF
j_gene: TRBJ1-2; v_gene: TRBV27; CDR3aa: ASGRGSYGYT
j_gene: TRBJ2-7; v_gene: TRBV27; CDR3aa: ASSFRVSHEQY
j_gene: TRBJ2-2; v_gene: TRBV11-1; CDR3aa: ASRVGGSTGELF
j_gene: TRBJ2-1; v_gene: TRBV5-5; CDR3aa: ASSSGTSGRFSSYNEQF
j_gene: NA; v_gene: TRBV6-1; CDR3aa: ASSALAGVPYEQY
j_gene: TRBJ1-2; v_gene: TRBV7-9; CDR3aa: ASSLSGDTGGYT
j_gene: TRBJ1-6; v_gene: TRBV10-3; CDR3aa: AISPGQGVPLH
j_gene: TRBJ2-1; v_gene: TRBV4-1; CDR3aa: ASSQGRVTGDEQF
j_gene: TRBJ1-2; v_gene: TRBV7-9; CDR3aa: ASSSKIQAAYGYT